These 20 T cell receptor beta chains were all obtained from the same sample, sequenced in a study of OX40 agonist ivuxolimab in advanced cancers. Method: immunoSEQ multiplex PCR; TCRdb's copy keeps in-frame clones and lacks some. The sample comprises just over 95,000 clones, 70% to 85% of which are singletons, and about 4.1% rests with the top ten. This sample comprised CD4+ or CD8+ T cells sorted from blood, obtained in a trial of the OX40 agonist ivuxolimab. The receptors come from an adult with an advanced solid tumor such as melanoma, head and neck, liver or kidney cancer.

This clone was recorded a few times. The chain uses TRBV7-9 and TRBJ2-7; no clear D gene. The germline V gene has CDR1 SEHNR and CDR2 FQNEAQ (reference sequence). V lost 2 bases and J lost 2, with 7 bases in between. The CDR3 loop spans 13 amino acids. CDR3 loop: CASSLSGAYEQYF. CDR3 in DNA: TGTGCCAGCAGCTTATCAGGAGCCTACGAGCAGTACTTC.

V gene TRBV30 combines with J gene TRBJ2-2, with 13 bases fitting TRBD2. Germline trimming cut 3 bases from V and 0 bases from J; bases unmatched to any gene: 4. This CDR3 comprises 17 residues. CDR1 and CDR2 (germline): GTSNPN, SVGIG (reference sequence). This CDR3 reads CAWSSGLAGSNTGELFF. The CDR3 bases are TGTGCCTGGAGCTCGGGACTAGCGGGGTCGAACACCGGGGAGCTGTTTTTT.

The chain links TRBV30 to TRBJ1-6; 10 bases agree with TRBD1. The germline CDR1 and CDR2 sequences are GTSNPN and SVGIG (reference sequence). The length of the CDR3 is 13 residues. The V and J ends lost 3 bases and 10 bases, in that order; junction bases with no gene match: 3. CDR3 in DNA: TGTGCCTGGAGGACAGGGGGCTTCTCACCCCTCCACTTT. Translation gives CAWRTGGFSPLHF.

The chain uses TRBV7-3 and TRBJ2-2; a weak D match, TRBD2 (6 bases). CDR1 SGHTA and CDR2 FQGTGA come from the germline V gene. Trimming pared 10 bases from V and 6 bases from J, leaving 18 bases between. This CDR3 region has 14 residues. As DNA, the CDR3 is TGTGCCACCGGCCCGGGCCCGGGGGCCGGGGAGCTGTTTTTT. Protein sequence: CATGPGPGAGELFF.

The J gene is TRBJ2-7, the V gene TRBV28; D gene uncertain. This CDR3 region has 19 residues. CDR1 and CDR2 (germline): MDHEN, SYDVKM. Trimming removed 1 base at V and 0 bases at J, with 22 bases between. This CDR3 is CASSLLLAADAPSSYEQYF. In DNA, the CDR3 is TGTGCCAGCAGTTTATTGCTCGCGGCAGACGCGCCCAGCTCCTACGAGCAGTACTTC.

Of note for this clone: One junction end does not reproduce the germline sequence, and a read error may be involved. V and J are TRBV7-7 and TRBJ2-5; the D is unclear. The CDR3 has 13 residues. In germline, CDR1 is SSHAT, CDR2 FNYEAQ (reference sequence). CDR3 sequence: CASSSGPDQTQYF. CDR3 DNA sequence: TGTGCTAGCAGCTCCGGACCTGATCAGACCCAGTACTTC.

This clone showed up just a few times. The chain uses TRBV11-2 and TRBJ2-7; the D is unclear. The CDR3 loop spans 16 amino acids. Per germline, CDR1 SGHAT and CDR2 FQNNGV. Trimming removed 5 bases at V and 4 bases at J, with 21 bases between. CDR3 nucleotides: TGTGCCAGCAGCGCCAGTAATGGCTTTGTTTATTACGAGCAGTACTTC. Translated, it gives CASSASNGFVYYEQYF.

V and J are TRBV19 and TRBJ2-1; 7 bases agree with TRBD2. V shed 1 base, J shed 10 bases, and the junction held 4 bases outside the gene matches. The V gene's germline CDR1 is LNHDA and CDR2 SQIVND (reference sequence). The CDR3 spans 13 residues. The CDR3 reads CASSIGLAGEQFF. CDR3 nucleotides: TGTGCCAGTAGTATAGGACTAGCTGGGGAGCAGTTCTTC.

The V call is TRBV27, the J call TRBJ1-1; 7 nucleotides line up with TRBD1. The germline CDR1 and CDR2 sequences are MNHEY and SMNVEV (reference sequence). After removal of 3 bases from V and 2 bases from J, the junction contained 3 bases not matched to a gene. This CDR3 is 14 amino acids long. Here the CDR3 DNA reads TGTGCCAGCAGTTTGGGACAGACAAACACTGAAGCTTTCTTT. This sequence encodes CASSLGQTNTEAFF.

The V gene is TRBV7-8, the J gene TRBJ2-1, with D possibly matching TRBD2 (5 bases). This CDR3 comprises 16 residues. Germline V gene sequence: CDR1 SGHVS, CDR2 FQNEAQ. V was shortened by 4 bases and J by 6 bases, with 19 bases between the two germline ends. This chain's CDR3 is CASSYANNGGPNEQFF. DNA for the CDR3: TGTGCCAGCAGCTACGCAAATAATGGCGGGCCCAATGAGCAGTTCTTC.

The chain couples TRBV18 to TRBJ2-7, with D perhaps TRBD2 (6 bases). The CDR3 covers 14 residues. The germline gives CDR1 KGHSH, CDR2 LQKENI. V lost 4 bases to trimming and J lost 1 base, with 11 bases between them. The CDR3 sequence is CASSLPGRSYEQYF. The CDR3 DNA sequence: TGTGCCAGCTCACTCCCAGGGAGGTCCTACGAGCAGTACTTC.

This chain joins TRBV5-1 and TRBJ2-6; D unresolved. CDR3 size: 19 residues. V dropped 3 bases and J dropped 3 bases, with 22 bases sitting between them. Germline CDR1 SGHRS, CDR2 YFSETQ. The CDR3 here is CASSSPRVGFRFGANVLTF. The CDR3 DNA sequence: TGCGCCAGCAGCTCACCTCGGGTAGGGTTTAGGTTTGGGGCCAACGTCCTGACTTTC.

The rearrangement joins TRBV10-3 to TRBJ2-2, with 7 bases aligning to TRBD1. Losses at the gene ends were 6 bases for V and 5 bases for J; bases not matched to a gene: 6. Germline V gene lookup returns CDR1 ENHRY and CDR2 SYGVKD. The length of the CDR3 is 14 residues. The CDR3 DNA sequence: TGTGCCATCAGCCCGGGACAGAAGACCGGGGAGCTGTTTTTT. Translating it yields CAISPGQKTGELFF.

The V gene is TRBV11-2, the J gene TRBJ2-1; weak D call: TRBD1 (5 bases). This CDR3 has 13 amino acids. The V end was cut by 2 bases, the J end by 9 bases, with 11 bases between. Germline assignment: CDR1 SGHAT and CDR2 FQNNGV. CDR3 loop: CASSLNRDSEQFF. CDR3 bases: TGTGCCAGCAGCTTAAACCGAGACAGTGAGCAGTTCTTC.

This clone has a count of ten or more. The gene calls are TRBV7-9 and TRBJ2-3, with TRBD1 matching over 7 bases. With V trimmed by 6 bases and J by 2 bases, 5 bases remained unmatched. The CDR3 is 14 amino acids. Germline loops: CDR1 SEHNR, CDR2 FQNEAQ (reference sequence). CDR3 bases: TGTGCCAGCAGTCACAGGGGTACCACAGATACGCAGTATTTT. Protein sequence: CASSHRGTTDTQYF.

This clone was seen more than once but under ten times. The rearrangement uses TRBV11-3 and TRBJ2-5, with TRBD2 as a possible D gene (6 bases). The germline V gene has CDR1 SGHNT and CDR2 YENEEA. CDR3 length: 15 amino acids. Trimming left V 1 base short and J 1 base short, with 10 bases between. CDR3 nucleotide sequence: TGTGCCAGCAGCTTAGTGGCGGGACCCCAAGAGACCCAGTACTTC. This sequence encodes CASSLVAGPQETQYF.

This chain joins TRBV12-5 and TRBJ2-3; 8 bases agree with TRBD2. The CDR3 totals 14 residues. Trimming at V came to 5 bases and at J to 4 bases, leaving 5 bases not matched to a gene. CDR1 and CDR2 from the germline V gene are LGHNT and FRNRAP. The CDR3 DNA reads as TGTGCTAGTGGTACTGGAGCGGGGGCAGATACGCAGTATTTT. Translating gives CASGTGAGADTQYF.

V is TRBV28 and J is TRBJ2-1; 9 bases are a match to TRBD2. This CDR3 has 14 residues. J was trimmed by 4 bases and V by 7 bases; bases with no gene match: 5. Germline assignment: CDR1 MDHEN and CDR2 SYDVKM. The CDR3 sequence is CASTWTSAYNEQFF. CDR3 sequence (DNA): TGTGCCAGCACGTGGACTAGCGCATACAATGAGCAGTTCTTC.

The CDR3 loop reads CASSSVLGNVPQHF. In DNA form, the CDR3 reads TGTGCCAGCAGCTCAGTCTTAGGGAATGTGCCCCAGCATTTT. The J gene is TRBJ1-5, the V gene TRBV27; unclear D gene. Germline CDR1 is MNHEY and CDR2 is SMNVEV (reference sequence). The length of the CDR3 is 14 residues. Trimming pared 6 bases from V and 9 bases from J, leaving 18 bases between.

The V gene is TRBV18, the J gene TRBJ1-3; D uncertain. The CDR3 runs to 12 residues. The ends were cut back, 6 bases at V and 7 bases at J, with 10 bases in the middle. Germline assignment: CDR1 KGHSH and CDR2 LQKENI. CDR3 DNA: TGTGCCAGCTCTTCACCGGCGAACACCATATATTTT. Protein sequence: CASSSPANTIYF.